The sequence of this T cell receptor (beta chain) was determined in a study of prognosis after radiotherapy for stage I lung cancer. For the study at large: No patient had concurrent therapy with stereotactic body radiotherapy.

Trimming took 7 bases from V and 1 from J, leaving 14 bases between them. CDR3 size: 14 residues. The study, taken as a whole, reports: There was a fall in unique TCR clone counts after stereotactic body radiation therapy, median about 10,000 versus 6,900.

Concerning this clonotype: Its cognate antigen is unknown.

Genomic DNA provided the template from which TCR beta CDR3 was amplified by two-round multiplex PCR. First-round PCR employed TRBV- and TRBJ-specific primers for each gene. MiXCR, applied by TCRdb to the multiplex PCR reads, yields one record per CDR3 protein. The data contain roughly 23,000 distinct CDR3 sequences, roughly 39% of them singletons. The chain has TRBV12-3 or TRBV12-4 and TRBJ2-7, with TRBD2 as a possible D gene (6 bases). This specimen consisted of PBMCs, obtained before or after stereotactic body radiation therapy (not recorded which). This TCR came from a donor aged 50 or older with non-small cell lung cancer. The CDR3 sequence: CASIRTISSYEQYF. In DNA, the CDR3 is TGTGCCAGCATTAGGACTATAAGTTCCTACGAGCAGTACTTC.